Here is one T cell receptor beta chain with its context. The method was immunoSEQ multiplex PCR; TCRdb's version includes in-frame clones alone and lacks a portion of them. Of more than 50,000 clones in the sample, about four fifths were seen once. CDR3 length: 17 residues. CDR1 KGHSH and CDR2 LQKENI come from the germline V gene. The V gene lost 1 base and the J gene lost 0 bases, with 15 bases spanning the gap. The sample comes from a study of OX40 agonist ivuxolimab in advanced cancers. Study at large: Ivuxolimab, which is an agonistic anti-OX40 (CD134) antibody, was administered to the patients. Age averaged around 58 years (range roughly 23 to 79), and 82.7% were male. The study enrolled dose-escalation patients with hepatocellular carcinoma, melanoma, renal cell or head and neck cancer.

The rearrangement uses TRBV18 and TRBJ1-2, with D possibly matching TRBD1 (5 bases). This receptor was identified in an adult with an advanced solid tumor such as melanoma, head and neck, liver or kidney cancer. The sample consisted of CD4+ or CD8+ T cells sorted from blood, taken in a trial of the OX40 agonist ivuxolimab. The CDR3: CASSPLMLGGSNYGYTF. CDR3 in DNA: TGTGCCAGCTCACCACTTATGTTGGGGGGATCTAACTATGGCTACACCTTC.